Reported below is one T cell receptor (beta chain). With 5 bases removed from V and 2 bases from J, the gap between germline ends came to 9 bases. The CDR3 has 13 residues. Germline values: CDR1 SGHTA, CDR2 FQGNSA. PCR was performed a second time for roughly 7 to 11 cycles using a sample-barcoded 5' primer and a J-beta primer mix. TCRdb recomputed calls from the 5' RACE reads with MiXCR, one row per CDR3 protein. The repertoire holds about 680,000 distinct CDR3 sequences, with 49% as singletons. Donors were healthy Caucasian individuals from Russia aged roughly 6 to 90. This sample stems from a study of blood T cells in healthy people across ages.

The specimen was blood. The sequence was obtained from a woman aged 55-70 years in good health. This chain connects TRBV7-2 to TRBJ2-5; the D is unclear. The CDR3 DNA is TGTGCCAGCAGCCGTCAACCGCAAGAGACCCAGTACTTC. Amino acid sequence: CASSRQPQETQYF. The full variable domain, completed using reference TRBV7-2 and TRBJ2-5, is GAGVSQSPSNKVTEKGKDVELRCDPISGHTALYWYRQSLGQGLEFLIYFQGNSAPDKSGLPSDRFSAERTGGSVSTLTIQRTQQEDSAVYLCASSRQPQETQYFGPGTRLLVL.